This TCR beta chain appears in the sequencing data of a study of identical twins. One entry per CDR3 protein results from TCRdb running MiXCR on the 5' RACE reads. The table includes 500,000 to 550,000 distinct CDR3 sequences, 20% to 25% detected once. The CDR3 is 15 amino acids. The V gene's germline CDR1 is ENHRY and CDR2 SYGVKD. Between the trimmed V and J ends, which lost 4 bases and 0 bases, there was a span of 10 bases. The same sample was also studied in work on T cells expressing NK-cell markers.

The chain carries TRBV10-3 and TRBJ2-1; D uncertain. The specimen sequenced was CD4+ T cells sorted from blood. This clonotype was sampled from a woman aged 18-35 years in good health. The CDR3: CAISANPSSYNEQFF. Written as DNA, the CDR3 is TGTGCCATCAGTGCCAATCCGAGCTCCTACAATGAGCAGTTCTTC.